These T cell receptor beta chains were read from a single sample in a study of blood T cell repertoires in COVID-19. Sequencing was performed with immunoSEQ multiplex PCR; in TCRdb, only in-frame clones are kept and a portion is missing. The sample has about 80,000 clones; about 91% are singletons. The sample consisted of peripheral blood. These TCRs come from a woman of 80 years or more with acute or convalescent COVID-19. CDR3s include the opening cysteine and the closing phenylalanine or tryptophan. The D gene is left open where the match is weak. Rows may omit the clone size; those that give it use once, few, many or a size class.

size,D,V,J,DNA,CDR3
.,TRBD2,TRBV13,TRBJ2-1,TGTGCCAGTGCCTCGCCCCCCGGGGAGGGCCCGGTTGGAGAGCAGTTCTTC,CASASPPGEGPVGEQFF
.,TRBD1,TRBV2,TRBJ2-5,TGTGCCAGCAAAGACACAGGGGGCGGACAAGAGACCCAGTACTTC,CASKDTGGGQETQYF
.,TRBD1,TRBV7-2,TRBJ1-2,TGTGCCAGCAGCCCCCAGGACAGGGGAGGCTATGGCTACACCTTC,CASSPQDRGGYGYTF
.,.,TRBV3-1/TRBV3-2,TRBJ2-5,TGTGCCAGCAGCCAAGAGGAGGTCTACCAAGAGACCCAGTACTTC,CASSQEEVYQETQYF
.,.,TRBV7-9,TRBJ2-2,TGTGCCAGCAGCTTAGGACTGGTTGACACCGGGGAGCTGTTTTTT,CASSLGLVDTGELFF
.,TRBD1,TRBV5-4,TRBJ2-3,TGTGCCAGCAGCCCGCGACAGGGGGCATCAGATACGCAGTATTTT,CASSPRQGASDTQYF
.,TRBD1,TRBV19,TRBJ2-7,TGTGCCAGTAGTAACCCCGGGACAGGGTTGTACTTC,CASSNPGTGLYF
.,TRBD1,TRBV5-6,TRBJ1-4,TGTGCCAGCAGCTTGCCAGGGGGAAATGAAAAACTGTTTTTT,CASSLPGGNEKLFF
once,.,TRBV27,TRBJ2-1,TGTGCCAGCAGGACAGCCCTTGACAATGAGCAGTTCTTC,CASRTALDNEQFF
.,.,TRBV9,TRBJ1-2,TGTGCCAGCAGGTCGCGGTGGGAGGACTATGGCTACACCTTC,CASRSRWEDYGYTF
.,.,TRBV11-3,TRBJ2-5,TGTGCCAGCAGCCAGACTAGACTGGAGACCCAGTACTTC,CASSQTRLETQYF
few,TRBD1,TRBV30,TRBJ1-4,TGTGCCTTATCTACAGGGGATAATGAAAAACTGTTTTTT,CALSTGDNEKLFF
.,TRBD1,TRBV5-1,TRBJ1-2,TGCGCCAGCAGCCTAATTCCGGGACAGGGGGCTGATGGCTACACCTTC,CASSLIPGQGADGYTF
.,TRBD2,TRBV4-2,TRBJ2-2,TGTGCCAGCAGCCAACCGGGACTACTAAACACCGGGGAGCTGTTTTTT,CASSQPGLLNTGELFF
.,TRBD1,TRBV18,TRBJ2-5,TGTGCCAGCTCACGGGACAGGGTAGGCCAAGAGACCCAGTACTTC,CASSRDRVGQETQYF
.,TRBD1,TRBV6-2/TRBV6-3,TRBJ1-6,TGTGCCAGCAGACCTATGACAGGGTCGAGTTCACCCCTCCACTTT,CASRPMTGSSSPLHF
.,.,TRBV9,TRBJ2-2,TGTGCCAGCAGCGCACGGCAGACTACCCTCGGGACCGGGGAGCTGTTTTTT,CASSARQTTLGTGELFF
.,.,TRBV29-1,TRBJ2-3,TGCAGCGTGAGAGCCGGCCGAGGAGATACGCAGTATTTT,CSVRAGRGDTQYF
.,TRBD1,TRBV5-4,TRBJ1-6,TGTGCCAGCAGCCCCGGGACAGCAAATTCACCCCTCCACTTT,CASSPGTANSPLHF
.,.,TRBV12-5,TRBJ1-5,TGTGCTAGTGGCTCCGGACAGATAAATCAGCCCCAGCATTTT,CASGSGQINQPQHF
.,TRBD1,TRBV2,TRBJ2-1,TGTGCCAGCCGGGACAGGGGGTCCTATGAGCAGTTCTTC,CASRDRGSYEQFF
.,.,TRBV6-5,TRBJ1-2,TGTGCCAGCAGTTACTCGGGAGGACCTGCTAACTATGGCTACACCTTC,CASSYSGGPANYGYTF
few,TRBD2,TRBV6-2/TRBV6-3,TRBJ2-1,TGTGCCAGCAGTTTCCCCGGGACTAGCGGGGGGCCCGGCTCCTACAATGAGCAGTTCTTC,CASSFPGTSGGPGSYNEQFF
.,.,TRBV19,TRBJ1-1,TGTGCCAGTAGTTCCGGGACATTCTACACTGAAGCTTTCTTT,CASSSGTFYTEAFF
.,.,TRBV7-2,TRBJ1-2,TGTGCCAGCAGCTTAGGACAGTGGAACTATGGCTACACCTTC,CASSLGQWNYGYTF
.,TRBD1,TRBV15,TRBJ1-2,TGTGCCACCAGCGCTCCGGGACAGGCGGCGGGTGGCTACACCTTC,CATSAPGQAAGGYTF
.,.,TRBV9,TRBJ2-1,TGTGCCAGCAGCGGGACACAGGGCGCACCCTACAATGAGCAGTTCTTC,CASSGTQGAPYNEQFF
.,TRBD1,TRBV7-6,TRBJ2-2,TGTGCCAGCAGCCTGACAGGGGGCAAGACCGGGGAGCTGTTTTTT,CASSLTGGKTGELFF
.,TRBD1,TRBV7-2,TRBJ2-3,TGTGCCAGCAGCCCCGGTCTCGGCCGCACAGGGGGGACAGATACGCAGTATTTT,CASSPGLGRTGGTDTQYF
.,TRBD1,TRBV27,TRBJ2-5,TGTGCCAGCAGTTTAAGCAGGGGGCAGGAGACCCAGTACTTC,CASSLSRGQETQYF
.,.,TRBV10-1,TRBJ2-1,TGCGCCAGCAGTGAGTCGAACCCGGGCTACAATGAGCAGTTCTTC,CASSESNPGYNEQFF
.,.,TRBV5-6,TRBJ1-5,TGTGCCAGCAGCTTGGCCAACGGGCAGCCCCAGCATTTT,CASSLANGQPQHF
.,.,TRBV30,TRBJ1-1,TGTGCCTGGAGTCCACAGGGAGGGGGTTACACTGAAGCTTTCTTT,CAWSPQGGGYTEAFF
.,TRBD2,TRBV30,TRBJ2-3,TGTGCCTGGACCACCGGGAGGGGGGGGACAGATACGCAGTATTTT,CAWTTGRGGTDTQYF
.,.,TRBV29-1,TRBJ1-1,TGCAGCGTTGATTCGGCCGGCGGGAACACTGAAGCTTTCTTT,CSVDSAGGNTEAFF
once,.,TRBV6-6,TRBJ2-2,TGTGCCAGCAGCCGACGTTCCGGGACTCCAAAGGCCGGGGAGCTGTTTTTT,CASSRRSGTPKAGELFF
.,.,TRBV6-5,TRBJ1-3,TGTGCCAGCAGTTTGGACAGCTCTGGAAACACCATATATTTT,CASSLDSSGNTIYF
.,.,TRBV6-6,TRBJ1-1,TGTGCCAGCAGTTACTCGAGACAGAACACTGAAGCTTTCTTT,CASSYSRQNTEAFF
.,TRBD1,TRBV19,TRBJ1-1,TGTGCCAGTAGTCTGGGACAGGGTAGGACTTTCTTT,CASSLGQGRTFF
.,.,TRBV14,TRBJ1-1,TGTGCCAGCAGCCAGACACAGGCATTGGTCCCGGCTTTCTTT,CASSQTQALVPAFF
once,.,TRBV7-8,TRBJ1-2,TGTGCCAGCAGCTTAGGTGGGACAAAAAAAGATGGCTACACCTTC,CASSLGGTKKDGYTF
.,.,TRBV7-2,TRBJ2-7,TGTGCCAGCAGCTCCGATCTCCCTCGAGTTTACGAGCAGTACTTC,CASSSDLPRVYEQYF
.,TRBD2,TRBV5-6,TRBJ2-1,TGTGCCAGCAGCTTGGGACTAGCGGGAGTCTATGAGCAGTTCTTC,CASSLGLAGVYEQFF
.,.,TRBV11-2,TRBJ1-2,TGTGCCAGCAGCCGAGATCCTCCCGGTGGCTACACCTTC,CASSRDPPGGYTF
.,TRBD2,TRBV25-1,TRBJ2-5,TGTGCCAGCAGTGAATGGGGCGCGGGGGGGCACGAGACCCAGTACTTC,CASSEWGAGGHETQYF
.,.,TRBV19,TRBJ1-1,TGTGCCAGTAAGAGGGGGTTGAACACTGAAGCTTTCTTT,CASKRGLNTEAFF
.,.,TRBV6-5,TRBJ1-1,TGTGCCAGCAGTCCCTGGGGGGGGCCAAACACTGAAGCTTTCTTT,CASSPWGGPNTEAFF